The clone carrying this TCR beta chain came up once. Original analysis: Reference gene primer amplification in the assay estimated nucleated cell counts. TCRdb keeps only in-frame clones here, not all; method: immunoSEQ multiplex PCR. V and J calls and clone size are those listed in that table; D and trimming were worked out from the DNA. This table holds more than 300,000 clones, 90% found once. During active infection, Seattle patients enrolled and were then monitored through disease. The sample originates from a study of blood T cell repertoires in COVID-19. Looking at the study overall: The origin of the acute and convalescent COVID-19 samples was the United States, Italy and Spain. Nucleic acid was either cDNA or gDNA, and it came from T cells, B-cell-depleted T cells, or PBMCs.

This CDR3 region has 18 residues. V shed 5 bases, J shed 0 bases, and the junction held 8 bases outside the gene matches. Germline V gives CDR1 MNHEY, CDR2 SVGEGT. Sample: peripheral blood. V usage is TRBV6-2 or TRBV6-3 and J usage is TRBJ1-5; TRBD1 aligns across 12 bases. The source of this sequence is a woman in her forties with COVID-19, enrolled during active disease. The CDR3 spells CASSGSGTGGFSNQPQHF. For the CDR3, the DNA is TGTGCCAGCAGTGGCTCCGGGACAGGGGGCTTTAGCAATCAGCCCCAGCATTTT.